The 18 T cell receptor beta chains listed next were all sequenced from one sample in a study of blood T cell repertoires in COVID-19. TCRdb keeps only in-frame clones here, not all; method: immunoSEQ multiplex PCR. This repertoire shows 400,000 or so clones, less than 95% found once; its top ten account for 0.6% to 0.7%. Source material: PBMCs or T cells enriched from blood (not recorded which). Source of these receptors: a man between 18 and 35 years old who had recovered from COVID-19.

The gene calls are TRBV9 and TRBJ1-1; D perhaps matches TRBD1 (5 bases). CDR1 and CDR2 from the germline V gene are SGDLS and YYNGEE. V was clipped by 3 bases and J by 1 base, with 16 bases between them. CDR3 length equals 16 residues. In DNA, the CDR3 is TGTGCCAGCAGCGCCCCCACAGGCCGCCAGAACACTGAAGCTTTCTTT. Residues: CASSAPTGRQNTEAFF.

This clone has at least ten counts. The V gene is TRBV2, the J gene TRBJ2-5; D unresolved. Germline V gene data show CDR1 as SNHLY and CDR2 as FYNNEI. V lost 3 bases and J lost 4, with 12 bases in between. This CDR3 is built from 14 residues. CDR3 sequence: CASSESQSIETQYF. Here the CDR3 DNA reads TGTGCCAGCAGTGAGTCCCAGTCCATAGAGACCCAGTACTTC.

The J gene is TRBJ2-5, the V gene TRBV4-2; no firm D call. CDR1 and CDR2 from the germline V gene are LGHNA and YNFKEQ. V was pared by 4 bases and J by 4 bases, with 10 bases between. The CDR3 has 13 amino acids. The CDR3 bases are TGTGCCAGCAGCCCGAGTACGCCAGAGACCCAGTACTTC. Encoded protein: CASSPSTPETQYF.

This chain connects TRBV5-1 to TRBJ2-7; TRBD2 agrees at 7 bases. Germline assignment: CDR1 SGHRS and CDR2 YFSETQ. The V gene end was trimmed by 2 bases and the J gene end by 3 bases; junction bases not matched to a gene: 5. The length of the CDR3 is 14 residues. The CDR3 sequence is CASSLMGEGYEQYF. The CDR3 region has the DNA TGCGCCAGCAGCTTAATGGGGGAGGGCTACGAGCAGTACTTC.

The chain combines TRBV7-9 with TRBJ1-1; 9 bases map to TRBD1. V was pared by 5 bases and J by 6 bases, with 13 bases of the junction left unmatched. The germline CDR1 and CDR2 sequences are SEHNR and FQNEAQ (reference sequence). This CDR3 has 16 amino acids. The DNA of the CDR3 is TGTGCCAGCAGCGACTACCCGGACAGGGGAACCTCTGAAGCTTTCTTT. It codes for CASSDYPDRGTSEAFF.

The chain recombines TRBV6-6 with TRBJ1-2; TRBD1 is a possible D gene (5 bases). There are 13 residues in the CDR3. Germline V gene sequence: CDR1 MNHNY, CDR2 SVGAGI (reference sequence). V lost 6 bases and J lost 8, with 16 bases in between. The CDR3 spells CASSNSGEGGYTF. CDR3 bases: TGTGCCAGCAGCAACTCGGGGGAAGGGGGCTACACCTTC.

V and J are TRBV7-2 and TRBJ2-2; 8 nucleotides line up with TRBD2. The CDR3 loop spans 15 amino acids. Germline V gives CDR1 SGHTA, CDR2 FQGNSA. V shed 2 bases and J 4 bases; nucleotides not matched to a gene: 3. The CDR3 DNA is TGTGCCAGCAGCTTAAGCGGGGGATTCACCGGGGAGCTGTTTTTT. The encoded protein is CASSLSGGFTGELFF.

The V gene is TRBV5-1, the J gene TRBJ1-2, with TRBD1 identical over 9 bases. Per the germline V gene, CDR1 is SGHRS and CDR2 is YFSETQ. V was clipped by 4 bases and J by 4 bases; unmatched bases: 11. The CDR3 contains 16 residues. The CDR3 loop is CASSEVTGGAGYGYTF. The CDR3 coding sequence is TGCGCCAGCAGCGAAGTTACAGGGGGCGCGGGCTATGGCTACACCTTC.

The genes are TRBV11-2 and TRBJ1-2, with D possibly TRBD1 on 6 matching bases. V was cut by 4 bases and J by 5 bases, with 17 bases left in between. The CDR3 covers 15 residues. Germline values: CDR1 SGHAT, CDR2 FQNNGV. The CDR3 DNA reads TGTGCCAGCAGCTCTTTACAGGGTATACTTTATGGCTACACCTTC. Amino acids: CASSSLQGILYGYTF. Variable domain in full (rest from reference TRBV11-2 and TRBJ1-2): EAGVAQSPRYKIIEKRQSVAFWCNPISGHATLYWYQQILGQGPKLLIQFQNNGVVDDSQLPKDRFSAERLKGVDSTLKIQPAKLEDSAVYLCASSSLQGILYGYTFGSGTRLTVV.

V gene TRBV12-3 or TRBV12-4 combines with J gene TRBJ2-5; TRBD2 matches 7 bases. V shed 6 bases, J shed 1 base, and the junction held 2 bases outside the gene matches. The CDR3 length is 13 residues. For the CDR3, the DNA is TGTGCCAGCAGGCTAGCGGTCCAAGAGACCCAGTACTTC. Its protein product is CASRLAVQETQYF.

This chain connects TRBV28 to TRBJ2-7; 11 nucleotides match TRBD1. The length of the CDR3 is 15 residues. Germline assignment: CDR1 MDHEN and CDR2 SYDVKM. J lost 3 bases, V lost 6 bases, and 7 bases had no gene match. The CDR3 DNA reads as TGTGCCAGCAGAGTACCGGGACAGGGGGTCTACGAGCAGTACTTC. Its translation is CASRVPGQGVYEQYF.

Points on this clone: A read error may account for a junction end that differs from germline. The chain couples TRBV10-2 to TRBJ2-2; D uncertain. The CDR3 has 15 residues. Looked up from germline, CDR1 is WSHSY and CDR2 is SAAADI. Here the CDR3 DNA reads TGCGCCAGCAGGGAGTCCCCTCCTGTCGCCGGGGAGCTGTTTTTT. Amino acid sequence: CASRESPPVAGELFF.

The rearrangement uses TRBV5-1 and TRBJ2-5, with 12 nucleotides matching TRBD2. The germline V gene has CDR1 SGHRS and CDR2 YFSETQ. The V gene end was trimmed by 4 bases and the J gene end by 4 bases; junction bases not matched to a gene: 5. CDR3 length: 15 amino acids. DNA of the CDR3: TGCGCCAGCAGCGATCGACTAGCGGGAGCAGAGACCCAGTACTTC. Protein: CASSDRLAGAETQYF.

V gene TRBV2 combines with J gene TRBJ1-1; D might be TRBD1 (6 bases). V dropped 3 bases and J dropped 3 bases, with 8 bases sitting between them. Looked up from germline, CDR1 is SNHLY and CDR2 is FYNNEI. This CDR3 has 13 amino acids. The CDR3 loop is CASSEDSYTEAFF. The CDR3, as DNA: TGTGCCAGCAGTGAGGACAGCTACACTGAAGCTTTCTTT.

In the case of this clone: An end of the junction does not agree with germline; a read error may underlie this. The chain couples TRBV6-5 to TRBJ1-2; maybe TRBD1 (6 bases). The CDR3 has 13 amino acids. Germline lookup yields CDR1 MNHEY and CDR2 SVGAGI. The DNA of the CDR3 is TGTGCCAGCACCCGTACAGGGTTCTATGGTTACACCTTC. It yields the protein CASTRTGFYGYTF.

The rearrangement uses TRBV2 and TRBJ1-1; no clear D. Germline lookup yields CDR1 SNHLY and CDR2 FYNNEI. The CDR3 covers 13 residues. Trimming pared 4 bases from V and 1 base from J, leaving 7 bases between. CDR3 DNA sequence: TGTGCCAGCAGTGTCAGCGCGAACACTGAAGCTTTCTTT. Protein: CASSVSANTEAFF. The whole variable domain, filled in from reference TRBV2 and TRBJ1-1, reads EPEVTQTPSHQVTQMGQEVILRCVPISNHLYFYWYRQILGQKVEFLVSFYNNEISEKSEIFDDQFSVERPDGSNFTLKIRSTKLEDSAMYFCASSVSANTEAFFGQGTRLTVV.

This clone was observed once. The CDR3 here is CASSLQSGEKLFF. CDR3 DNA sequence: TGTGCCAGCAGCTTACAGTCGGGTGAAAAACTGTTTTTT. V gene TRBV7-9 combines with J gene TRBJ1-4, with D hard to call. Germline assignment: CDR1 SEHNR and CDR2 FQNEAQ (reference sequence). Trimming took 2 bases from V and 7 from J, leaving 8 bases between them. This CDR3 is built from 13 residues.

The V gene is TRBV27, the J gene TRBJ2-1; 10 positions agree with TRBD2. Looked up from germline, CDR1 is MNHEY and CDR2 is SMNVEV (reference sequence). J was trimmed by 6 bases and V by 5 bases; bases with no gene match: 4. The CDR3 runs to 14 residues. CDR3 in amino acids: CASSRLAGVNEQFF. For the CDR3, the DNA is TGTGCCAGCAGTCGTCTAGCGGGAGTCAATGAGCAGTTCTTC.